The source of this TCR beta chain is a study of human T cells and chemical hapten exposure. The germline V gene encodes CDR1 MNHEY and CDR2 SMNVEV (reference sequence). CDR3 length equals 16 residues. The V end lost 6 bases, the J end lost 0 bases, and 15 bases lay between the germline ends. Time point in this sample: patch test 2, 6 weeks after DPC sensitization. Treatment of the sample: therapeutic diphenylcyclopropenone sensitization with weekly scalp DPC. TCRdb re-analysed the RACE reads in MiXCR, keeping a single row per CDR3 protein. The data contain just over 350,000 distinct CDR3 sequences, just under 6.5% of them singletons. In its sample, this clonotype was seen many times.

This receptor was identified in a woman aged 18-30 years with alopecia areata. Some clones in this sample may be carry-over from other donors' samples. The starting material was whole blood, obtained in connection with sensitization to the hapten diphenylcyclopropenone (DPC). The J gene is TRBJ1-3, the V gene TRBV27; D unresolved. CDR3 protein: CASRSFSKDSGNTIYF. The DNA of the CDR3 is TGTGCCAGCAGGTCCTTTTCTAAGGACTCTGGAAACACCATATATTTT.